This entry lists 27 T cell receptor beta chains sequenced from one sample in a study of blood T cell repertoires in COVID-19. Some clones are missing from TCRdb's copy, which holds only in-frame ones; the method was immunoSEQ multiplex PCR. The sample lists about 320,000 clones; 87% were seen once. Specimen: PBMCs or T cells enriched from blood (not recorded which). The source is a woman aged 18-29 years who had recovered from COVID-19.

The J gene is TRBJ2-5, the V gene TRBV19; 13 bases match TRBD2. CDR3 size: 16 residues. Germline V gene sequence: CDR1 LNHDA, CDR2 SQIVND (reference sequence). V was clipped by 4 bases and J by 1 base; unmatched bases: 3. This CDR3 is CASSRGTSGAQETQYF. CDR3 bases: TGTGCCAGTAGTAGAGGGACTAGCGGGGCCCAAGAGACCCAGTACTTC.

The V and J genes are TRBV18 and TRBJ1-1; the D gene is possibly TRBD1 (5 bases). The CDR3 is 15 amino acids. Trimming pared 2 bases from V and 3 bases from J, leaving 13 bases between. Germline loops: CDR1 KGHSH, CDR2 LQKENI. CDR3 nucleotide sequence: TGTGCCAGCTCACCAGGCAGGGATCGTTACACTGAAGCTTTCTTT. Amino acids: CASSPGRDRYTEAFF.

The rearrangement uses TRBV28 and TRBJ1-5, with 7 bases matching TRBD1. Germline values: CDR1 MDHEN, CDR2 SYDVKM. Germline trimming cut 4 bases from V and 3 bases from J; bases unmatched to any gene: 3. The CDR3 contains 14 residues. The CDR3 DNA reads as TGTGCCAGCAGTTCGACAGGGACCAATCAGCCCCAGCATTTT. Residues: CASSSTGTNQPQHF. The full variable domain, in which reference TRBV28 and TRBJ1-5 provide the parts outside the CDR3, is DVKVTQSSRYLVKRTGEKVFLECVQDMDHENMFWYRQDPGLGLRLIYFSYDVKMKEKGDIPEGYSVSREKKERFSLILESASTNQTSMYLCASSSTGTNQPQHFGDGTRLSIL.

The genes are TRBV4-3 and TRBJ2-2; 7 bases are shared with TRBD1. This CDR3 has 17 amino acids. V was pared by 0 bases and J by 4 bases, with 8 bases of the junction left unmatched. CDR1 is LGHNA and CDR2 is YSLEER in the germline V gene. In DNA form, the CDR3 reads TGCGCCAGCAGCCAAGAAGTCACAGGGGCTGCCACCGGGGAGCTGTTTTTT. Translated: CASSQEVTGAATGELFF.

This clone was detected only a few times. This chain connects TRBV6-4 to TRBJ1-6; 7 positions match TRBD1. CDR1 MRHNA and CDR2 SNTAGT come from the germline V gene. The CDR3 consists of 14 residues. The J segment lost 13 bases and the V segment lost 5 bases, leaving 11 bases of the junction unmatched. Here the CDR3 reads CASSTGDVGSPLHF. The CDR3, as DNA: TGTGCCAGCAGTACAGGGGATGTAGGGTCCCCCCTCCACTTT.

V and J are TRBV28 and TRBJ1-6; D uncertain. V lost 2 bases to trimming and J lost 9 bases, with 14 bases between them. Germline V lookup: CDR1 MDHEN, CDR2 SYDVKM. This CDR3 is 15 amino acids long. Here the CDR3 reads CASSLQAGYGSPLHF. The CDR3 nucleotides are TGTGCCAGCAGTTTACAGGCAGGATACGGTTCACCCCTCCACTTT.

The genes are TRBV5-4 and TRBJ1-2, with D perhaps TRBD1 (5 bases). Trimming took 5 bases from V and 3 from J, leaving 11 bases between them. Germline loops: CDR1 SGHNT, CDR2 YYREEE (reference sequence). This CDR3 is built from 13 residues. In DNA form, the CDR3 reads TGTGCCAGCAGGCCCGGGACTGACTATGGCTACACCTTC. Translating gives CASRPGTDYGYTF.

The rearrangement uses TRBV9 and TRBJ1-1; 10 nucleotides line up with TRBD1. The CDR3 runs 16 residues. The junction had 9 bases not matched to a gene; V was cut back by 3 bases and J by 4 bases. From germline, CDR1 is SGDLS and CDR2 YYNGEE. CDR3 loop: CASSGRGQGRRTEAFF. The CDR3, as DNA: TGTGCCAGCAGCGGACGGGGACAGGGGCGACGCACTGAAGCTTTCTTT. The entire variable domain, with the rest obtained from reference TRBV9 and TRBJ1-1, is as follows: DSGVTQTPKHLITATGQRVTLRCSPRSGDLSVYWYQQSLDQGLQFLIQYYNGEERAKGNILERFSAQQFPDLHSELNLSSLELGDSALYFCASSGRGQGRRTEAFFGQGTRLTVV.

V usage is TRBV2 and J usage is TRBJ2-1, with D tentatively TRBD1 (6 bases). The CDR3 covers 15 residues. V was shortened by 1 base and J by 8 bases, with 15 bases between the two germline ends. Germline CDR1 is SNHLY and CDR2 is FYNNEI. The CDR3 nucleotides are TGTGCCAGCAGTGAAGGGACAGTGTATACCGATGAGCAGTTCTTC. Translated, it gives CASSEGTVYTDEQFF.

The chain employs TRBV18 and TRBJ1-1; 8 bases fit TRBD1. The CDR3 extends over 17 amino acids. With V trimmed by 3 bases and J by 2 bases, 11 bases remained unmatched. The germline V gene has CDR1 KGHSH and CDR2 LQKENI. CDR3 sequence reads: CASSPRYRQGINTEAFF. The CDR3 DNA reads as TGTGCCAGCTCACCCCGCTACCGACAGGGGATCAACACTGAAGCTTTCTTT.

The CDR3 reads CASSFFPREAFF. CDR3 in DNA: TGTGCCAGCAGTTTTTTTCCCAGGGAAGCTTTCTTT. The V call is TRBV28, the J call TRBJ1-1; no firm D call. The V and J ends lost 3 bases and 8 bases respectively, with 10 bases between them. Germline lookup yields CDR1 MDHEN and CDR2 SYDVKM. The CDR3 runs 12 residues.

The chain combines TRBV6-2 or TRBV6-3 with TRBJ2-5, with D perhaps TRBD2 (5 bases). Trimming left V 0 bases short and J 7 bases short, with 15 bases between. CDR3 length: 15 residues. Germline CDR1 reads MNHEY; CDR2 reads SVGEGT. For the CDR3, the DNA is TGTGCCAGCAGTTACTCGCGGGCCTCGGAACGGACCCAGTACTTC. Translating gives CASSYSRASERTQYF.

The chain combines TRBV28 with TRBJ1-2; D is possibly TRBD1 (5 bases). The germline V gene has CDR1 MDHEN and CDR2 SYDVKM. V was shortened by 1 base and J by 7 bases, with 13 bases between the two germline ends. The CDR3 is 14 amino acids. CDR3: CASSLFLGVGGYTF. As DNA, the CDR3 is TGTGCCAGCAGTTTATTTTTAGGGGTAGGTGGCTACACCTTC.

J is TRBJ2-7 and V is TRBV27; D possibly corresponds to TRBD2 (7 bases). V was trimmed by 6 bases and J by 2 bases, leaving 23 bases between them. The CDR3 is 17 residues long. CDR1 and CDR2 from the germline V gene are MNHEY and SMNVEV (reference sequence). As DNA, the CDR3 is TGTGCCAGCAGCCGACTGCAAGTCGGGGGGCCAACCTACGAGCAGTACTTC. This encodes CASSRLQVGGPTYEQYF.

The V and J genes are TRBV20-1 and TRBJ2-1; TRBD1 is a possible D gene (5 bases). The CDR3 contains 15 residues. Germline CDR1 and CDR2: DFQATT and SNEGSKA (reference sequence). Trimming took off 3 bases at V and 9 bases at J, with 21 bases between the two ends. This CDR3 reads CSASTPGQGSGEQFF. The CDR3 bases are TGCAGTGCTAGTACCCCCGGGCAGGGTTCGGGTGAGCAGTTCTTC.

The gene calls are TRBV18 and TRBJ2-2; D possibly corresponds to TRBD2 (6 bases). The CDR3 is 16 amino acids. Trimming removed 1 base from V and 2 bases from J, with 11 bases in between. Germline loops: CDR1 KGHSH, CDR2 LQKENI. The CDR3 protein is CASSPLGGINTGELFF. Written as DNA, the CDR3 is TGTGCCAGCTCACCACTTGGCGGGATCAACACCGGGGAGCTGTTTTTT.

CDR3 loop: CASSSREFDEQYF. The DNA for the CDR3 is TGTGCCAGCAGCTCCCGGGAGTTCGACGAGCAGTACTTC. J is TRBJ2-7 and V is TRBV5-4; maybe TRBD2 (6 bases). CDR1 and CDR2 from the germline V gene are SGHNT and YYREEE (reference sequence). The V and J ends lost 3 bases and 5 bases respectively, with 12 bases between them. CDR3 length: 13 amino acids.

This chain links TRBV10-3 with TRBJ2-1; TRBD2 agrees at 11 bases. CDR1 ENHRY and CDR2 SYGVKD come from the germline V gene. The CDR3 covers 17 residues. V lost 1 base to trimming and J lost 5 bases; unmatched junction nucleotides: 7. CDR3 nucleotide sequence: TGTGCCATCAGTGAGTTTTTAGGACTAGCGGGCAACAATGAGCAGTTCTTC. Residues: CAISEFLGLAGNNEQFF.

This chain links TRBV14 with TRBJ1-3; no definite D call. Germline V gene lookup returns CDR1 SGHDN and CDR2 FVKESK. V dropped 1 base and J dropped 6 bases, with 13 bases sitting between them. This CDR3 region has 15 residues. The CDR3 DNA reads TGTGCCAGCAGCCAAGGGCAGTCAAGAAAAAACACCATATATTTT. It codes for CASSQGQSRKNTIYF.

The gene calls are TRBV27 and TRBJ2-6; the D is unclear. The CDR3 has 13 amino acids. V was shortened by 5 bases and J by 2 bases, with 4 bases between the two germline ends. Germline V gene data show CDR1 as MNHEY and CDR2 as SMNVEV (reference sequence). The DNA for the CDR3 is TGTGCCAGCAGTCAAACTGGGGCCAACGTCCTGACTTTC. Its protein is CASSQTGANVLTF.

The rearrangement links TRBV27 to TRBJ2-7; unclear D gene. Germline loops: CDR1 MNHEY, CDR2 SMNVEV (reference sequence). This CDR3 has 13 amino acids. V was clipped by 3 bases and J by 2 bases, with 8 bases between them. DNA for the CDR3: TGTGCCAGCAGTTTGCGGCAGACCTACGAGCAGTACTTC. Its translation is CASSLRQTYEQYF.

The V gene is TRBV7-2, the J gene TRBJ2-7; D is perhaps TRBD1 (6 bases). The CDR3 is 14 amino acids. From germline, CDR1 is SGHTA and CDR2 FQGNSA. Trimming stripped 4 bases from V and 4 bases from J, with 14 bases between. CDR3 protein: CASSSQLGGYEQYF. The CDR3 DNA reads as TGTGCCAGCAGCTCCCAACTAGGGGGATACGAGCAGTACTTC.

CDR3: CASSVDSRTDTQYF. The DNA for the CDR3 is TGCGCCAGCAGCGTGGACAGTCGGACAGATACGCAGTATTTT. The rearrangement joins TRBV5-1 to TRBJ2-3; D is perhaps TRBD1 (6 bases). This CDR3 has 14 residues. Germline V CDR1 and CDR2: SGHRS, YFSETQ. V lost 4 bases and J 3 bases, leaving 12 bases between the germline ends. The full variable domain, completed using reference TRBV5-1 and TRBJ2-3, is KAGVTQTPRYLIKTRGQQVTLSCSPISGHRSVSWYQQTPGQGLQFLFEYFSETQRNKGNFPGRFSGRQFSNSRSEMNVSTLELGDSALYLCASSVDSRTDTQYFGPGTRLTVL.

The chain combines TRBV27 with TRBJ2-7, with TRBD2 identical over 9 bases. This CDR3 has 13 amino acids. CDR1 is MNHEY and CDR2 is SMNVEV in the germline V gene (reference sequence). The V and J ends lost 5 bases and 4 bases, in that order; junction bases with no gene match: 3. The CDR3 region is CASSTSGRYEQYF. CDR3 bases: TGTGCCAGCAGTACCAGCGGGAGGTACGAGCAGTACTTC.

This chain links TRBV5-8 with TRBJ1-3; D is unresolved. Per the germline V gene, CDR1 is SGHTS and CDR2 is YDEGEE. Trimming shortened V by 4 bases and J by 16 bases, and 18 bases separated the two germline ends. CDR3 length equals 12 residues. CDR3: CASSPMVDAGYF. The DNA of the CDR3 is TGTGCCAGCAGCCCGATGGTGGATGCGGGGTATTTT.

The J gene is TRBJ1-1, the V gene TRBV11-2, with no clear D. CDR1 is SGHAT, CDR2 FQNNGV, per germline. This CDR3 spans 13 amino acids. Trimming took off 3 bases at V and 5 bases at J, with 10 bases between the two ends. The CDR3 region has the DNA TGTGCCAGCAGCTTGGCTGGAGGGACTGAAGCTTTCTTT. Amino acids: CASSLAGGTEAFF.

The V call is TRBV4-3, the J call TRBJ2-3; D is possibly TRBD2 (5 bases). There are 19 residues in the CDR3. V was cut by 0 bases and J by 0 bases, with 19 bases left in between. Per the germline V gene, CDR1 is LGHNA and CDR2 is YSLEER. The CDR3 loop reads CASSQDIRLEDRSTDTQYF. CDR3 DNA: TGCGCCAGCAGCCAAGATATACGCTTGGAGGACCGAAGCACAGATACGCAGTATTTT.